This entry features one TCR beta chain sequence. The sample comes from a study of blood T cell repertoires in COVID-19. Study-level information: The United States, Italy and Spain provided the acute and convalescent COVID-19 samples. T cells, B-cell-depleted T cells, or PBMCs supplied cDNA or gDNA.

The germline V gene encodes CDR1 LNHDA and CDR2 SQIVND (reference sequence). This CDR3 is 19 amino acids long. V shed 4 bases, J shed 0 bases, and the junction held 12 bases outside the gene matches. Per the original methods: Amplification of reference gene primers provided the estimated nucleated cell counts. TCRdb's table, derived via immunoSEQ multiplex PCR, lists solely in-frame clones and lacks some. V and J calls and clone size are those listed in that table; D and trimming were worked out from the DNA. The top ten hold approximately 12% of the sample, which has 250,000 to 350,000 clones, 70% to 90% seen once.

Sequencing used peripheral blood. The clonotype originates from a woman in her sixties or seventies with acute or convalescent COVID-19. The rearrangement uses TRBV19 and TRBJ1-3; 10 bases align to TRBD1. CDR3 nucleotide sequence: TGTGCCAGTAGTAGGACCGGGACAGGGGACTTATTCTCTGGAAACACCATATATTTT. Translating gives CASSRTGTGDLFSGNTIYF.